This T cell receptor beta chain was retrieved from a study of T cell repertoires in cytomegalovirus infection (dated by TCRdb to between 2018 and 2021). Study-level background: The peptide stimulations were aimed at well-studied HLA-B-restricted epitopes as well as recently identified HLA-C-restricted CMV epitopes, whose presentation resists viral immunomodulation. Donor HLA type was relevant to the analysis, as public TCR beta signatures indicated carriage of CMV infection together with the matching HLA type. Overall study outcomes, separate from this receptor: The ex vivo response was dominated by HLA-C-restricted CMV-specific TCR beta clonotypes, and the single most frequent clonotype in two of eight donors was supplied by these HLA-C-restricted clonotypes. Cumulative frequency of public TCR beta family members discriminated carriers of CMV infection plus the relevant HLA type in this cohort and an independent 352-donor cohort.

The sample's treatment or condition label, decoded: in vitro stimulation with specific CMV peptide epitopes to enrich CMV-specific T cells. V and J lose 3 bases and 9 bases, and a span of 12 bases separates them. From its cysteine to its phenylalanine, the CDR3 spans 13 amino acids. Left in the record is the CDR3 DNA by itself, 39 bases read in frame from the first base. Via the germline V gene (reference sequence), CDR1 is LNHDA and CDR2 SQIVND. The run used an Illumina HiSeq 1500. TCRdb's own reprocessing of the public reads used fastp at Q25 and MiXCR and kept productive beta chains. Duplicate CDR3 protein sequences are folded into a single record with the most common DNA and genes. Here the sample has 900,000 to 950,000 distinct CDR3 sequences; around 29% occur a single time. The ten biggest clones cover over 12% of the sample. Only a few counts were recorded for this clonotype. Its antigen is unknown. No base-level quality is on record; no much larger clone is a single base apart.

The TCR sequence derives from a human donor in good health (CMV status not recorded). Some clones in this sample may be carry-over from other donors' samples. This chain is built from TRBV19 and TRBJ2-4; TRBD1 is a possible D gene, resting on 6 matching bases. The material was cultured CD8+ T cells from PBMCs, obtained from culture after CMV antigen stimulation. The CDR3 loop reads CASSMPGVTIQYF. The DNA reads TGTGCCAGTAGTATGCCAGGGGTGACCATTCAGTACTTC.